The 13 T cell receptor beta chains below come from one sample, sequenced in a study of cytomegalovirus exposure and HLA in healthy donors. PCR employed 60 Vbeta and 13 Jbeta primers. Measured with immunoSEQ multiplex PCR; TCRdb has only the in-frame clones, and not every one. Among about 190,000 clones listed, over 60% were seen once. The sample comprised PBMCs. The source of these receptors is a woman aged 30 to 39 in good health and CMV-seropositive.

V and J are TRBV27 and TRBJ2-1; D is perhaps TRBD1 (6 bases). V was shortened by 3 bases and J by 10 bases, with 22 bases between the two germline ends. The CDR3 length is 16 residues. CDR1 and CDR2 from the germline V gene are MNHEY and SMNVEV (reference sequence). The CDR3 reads CASSFPGQPPIGEQFF. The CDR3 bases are TGTGCCAGCAGTTTCCCAGGACAGCCACCTATCGGCGAGCAGTTCTTC.

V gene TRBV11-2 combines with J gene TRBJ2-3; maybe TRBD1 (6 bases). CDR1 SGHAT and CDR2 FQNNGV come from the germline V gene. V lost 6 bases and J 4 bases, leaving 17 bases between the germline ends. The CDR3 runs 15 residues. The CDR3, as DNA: TGTGCCAGCAGTATATTCTACAGGGACGCAGATACGCAGTATTTT. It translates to CASSIFYRDADTQYF.

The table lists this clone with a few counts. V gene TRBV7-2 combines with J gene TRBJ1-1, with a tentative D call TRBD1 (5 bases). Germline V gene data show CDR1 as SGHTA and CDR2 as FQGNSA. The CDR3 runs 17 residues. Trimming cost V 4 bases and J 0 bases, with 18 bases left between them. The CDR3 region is CASSSPAPQGMNTEAFF. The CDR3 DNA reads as TGTGCCAGCAGCTCACCGGCCCCCCAGGGCATGAACACTGAAGCTTTCTTT.

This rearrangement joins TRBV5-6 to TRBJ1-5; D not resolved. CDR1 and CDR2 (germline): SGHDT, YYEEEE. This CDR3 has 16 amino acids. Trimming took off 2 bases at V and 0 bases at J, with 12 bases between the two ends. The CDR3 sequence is CASSLLVADSNQPQHF. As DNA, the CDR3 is TGTGCCAGCAGCTTACTCGTCGCGGATAGCAATCAGCCCCAGCATTTT.

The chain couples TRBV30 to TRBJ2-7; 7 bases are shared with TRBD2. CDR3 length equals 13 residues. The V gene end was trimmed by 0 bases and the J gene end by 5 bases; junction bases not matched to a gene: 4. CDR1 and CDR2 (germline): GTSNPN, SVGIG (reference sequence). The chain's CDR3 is CAWSVRLADEQYF. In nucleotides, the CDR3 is TGTGCCTGGAGTGTACGACTAGCTGACGAGCAGTACTTC.

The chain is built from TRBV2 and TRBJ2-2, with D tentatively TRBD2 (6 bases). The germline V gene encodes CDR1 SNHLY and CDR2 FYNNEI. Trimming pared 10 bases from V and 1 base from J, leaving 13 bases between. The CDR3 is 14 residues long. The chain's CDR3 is CATKEGENTGELFF. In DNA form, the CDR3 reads TGTGCCACAAAGGAGGGCGAGAACACCGGGGAGCTGTTTTTT. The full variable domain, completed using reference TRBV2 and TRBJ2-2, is EPEVTQTPSHQVTQMGQEVILRCVPISNHLYFYWYRQILGQKVEFLVSFYNNEISEKSEIFDDQFSVERPDGSNFTLKIRSTKLEDSAMYFCATKEGENTGELFFGEGSRLTVL.

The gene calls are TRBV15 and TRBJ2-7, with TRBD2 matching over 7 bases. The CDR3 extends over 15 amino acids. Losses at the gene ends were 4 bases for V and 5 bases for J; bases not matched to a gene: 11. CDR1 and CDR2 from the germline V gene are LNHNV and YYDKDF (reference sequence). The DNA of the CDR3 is TGTGCCACCAGCACCCAAGCGGGGCTTTACGACGAGCAGTACTTC. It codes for CATSTQAGLYDEQYF. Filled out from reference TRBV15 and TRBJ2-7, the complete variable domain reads DAMVIQNPRYQVTQFGKPVTLSCSQTLNHNVMYWYQQKSSQAPKLLFHYYDKDFNNEADTPDNFQSRRPNTSFCFLDIRSPGLGDTAMYLCATSTQAGLYDEQYFGPGTRLTVT.

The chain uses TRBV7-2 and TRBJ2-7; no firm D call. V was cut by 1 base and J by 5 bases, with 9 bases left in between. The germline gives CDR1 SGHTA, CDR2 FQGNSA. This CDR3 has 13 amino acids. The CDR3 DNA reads TGTGCCAGCAGCTTAGTGTTGCAGAACGAGCAGTACTTC. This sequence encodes CASSLVLQNEQYF.

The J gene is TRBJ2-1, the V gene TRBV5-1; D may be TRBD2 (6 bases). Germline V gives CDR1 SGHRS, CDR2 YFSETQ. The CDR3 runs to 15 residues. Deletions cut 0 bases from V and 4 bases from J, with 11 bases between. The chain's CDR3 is CASSLVAGSYNEQFF. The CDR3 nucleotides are TGCGCCAGCAGCTTGGTTGCGGGGTCTTACAATGAGCAGTTCTTC.

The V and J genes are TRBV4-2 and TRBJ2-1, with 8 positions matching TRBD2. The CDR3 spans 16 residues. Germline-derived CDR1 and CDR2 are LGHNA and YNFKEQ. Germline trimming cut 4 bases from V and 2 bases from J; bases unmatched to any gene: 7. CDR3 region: CASSLRVAGTYNEQFF. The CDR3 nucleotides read TGTGCCAGCAGCCTCCGGGTAGCGGGGACCTACAATGAGCAGTTCTTC.

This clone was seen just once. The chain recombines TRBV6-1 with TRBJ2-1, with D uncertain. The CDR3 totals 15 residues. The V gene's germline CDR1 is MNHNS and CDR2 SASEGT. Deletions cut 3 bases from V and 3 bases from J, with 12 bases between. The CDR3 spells CASSDQLPGYNEQFF. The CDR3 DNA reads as TGTGCCAGCAGTGATCAACTCCCCGGCTACAATGAGCAGTTCTTC.

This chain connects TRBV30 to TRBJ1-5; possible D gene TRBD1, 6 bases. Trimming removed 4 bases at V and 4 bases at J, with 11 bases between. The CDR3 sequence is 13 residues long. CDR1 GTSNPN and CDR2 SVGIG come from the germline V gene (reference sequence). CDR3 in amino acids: CAWTSQGNQPQHF. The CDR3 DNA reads TGTGCCTGGACAAGTCAGGGGAATCAGCCCCAGCATTTT.

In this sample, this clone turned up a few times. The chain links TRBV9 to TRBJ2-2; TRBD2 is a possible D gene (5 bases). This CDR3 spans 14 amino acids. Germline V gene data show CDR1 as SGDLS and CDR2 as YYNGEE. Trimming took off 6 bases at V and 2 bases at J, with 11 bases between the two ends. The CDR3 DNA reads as TGTGCCAGCACTCCTAGCACAAACACCGGGGAGCTGTTTTTT. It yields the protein CASTPSTNTGELFF.